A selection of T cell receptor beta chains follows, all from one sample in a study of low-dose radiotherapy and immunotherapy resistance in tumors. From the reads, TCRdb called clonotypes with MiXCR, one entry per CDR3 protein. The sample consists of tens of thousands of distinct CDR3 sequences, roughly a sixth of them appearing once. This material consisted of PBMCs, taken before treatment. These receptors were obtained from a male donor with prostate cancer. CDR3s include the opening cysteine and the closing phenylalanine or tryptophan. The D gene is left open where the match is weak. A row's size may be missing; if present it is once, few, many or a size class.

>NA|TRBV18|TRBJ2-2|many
CASSSSTNTGELFF
TGTGCCAGCTCATCTTCAACGAACACCGGGGAGCTGTTTTTT
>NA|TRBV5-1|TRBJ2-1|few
CASSASIRGGLSNEQFF
TGCGCCAGCAGCGCCAGCATCAGGGGGGGGCTTAGCAATGAGCAGTTCTTC
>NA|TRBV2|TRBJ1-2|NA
CASSAGGYYGYTF
TGTGCCAGCAGTGCCGGGGGGTACTATGGCTACACCTTC
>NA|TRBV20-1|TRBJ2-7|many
CSARDSIKDYEQYF
TGCAGTGCTAGAGATTCGATTAAGGACTACGAGCAGTACTTC
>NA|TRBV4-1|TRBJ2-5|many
CASSQRGQETQYF
TGCGCCAGCAGCCAACGGGGCCAAGAGACCCAGTACTTC
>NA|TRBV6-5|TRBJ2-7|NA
CATGMGAYEQYF
TGTGCCACAGGGATGGGGGCCTACGAGCAGTACTTC
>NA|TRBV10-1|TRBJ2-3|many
CASSETLPGLNTDTQYF
TGCGCCAGCAGTGAAACGCTCCCGGGACTCAACACAGATACGCAGTATTTT
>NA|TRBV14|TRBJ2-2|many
CASSQRGATGELFF
TGTGCCAGCAGCCAACGAGGTGCCACCGGGGAGCTGTTTTTT
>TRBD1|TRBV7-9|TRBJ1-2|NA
CASSLSPGTGRGGYTF
TGTGCCAGCAGCTTGAGTCCCGGGACAGGGCGGGGTGGCTACACCTTC
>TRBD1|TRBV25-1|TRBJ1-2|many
CASSDDRQGPLSGYTF
TGTGCCAGCAGTGATGACCGACAGGGTCCTCTTTCTGGCTACACCTTC
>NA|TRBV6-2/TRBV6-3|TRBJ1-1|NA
CASRRRGPEAFF
TGTGCCAGCAGACGTCGGGGACCCGAAGCTTTCTTT
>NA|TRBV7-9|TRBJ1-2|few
CASGYGVDGYTF
TGTGCCAGCGGGTATGGGGTGGATGGCTACACCTTC
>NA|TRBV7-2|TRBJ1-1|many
CASSLVIGGTEAFF
TGTGCCAGCAGCCTAGTCATAGGGGGCACTGAAGCTTTCTTT
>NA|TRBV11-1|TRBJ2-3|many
CASSSERDTQYF
TGTGCCAGCAGCTCTGAACGGGATACGCAGTATTTT
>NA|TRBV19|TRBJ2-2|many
CASSDRHNTGELFF
TGTGCCAGTAGTGACCGACATAACACCGGGGAGCTGTTTTTT
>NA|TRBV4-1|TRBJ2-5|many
CASSQEGGRETQYF
TGCGCCAGCAGCCAAGAAGGGGGGAGAGAGACCCAGTACTTC
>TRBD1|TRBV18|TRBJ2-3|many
CASSTQTGEPPDTQYF
TGTGCCAGCTCAACGCAAACAGGGGAACCGCCAGATACGCAGTATTTT
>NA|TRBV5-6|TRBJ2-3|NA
CDSSLGGNPDTQDF
TGTGACAGCAGCTTGGGGGGTAATCCAGATACGCAGGATTTT
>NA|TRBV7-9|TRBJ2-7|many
CASSFLPYEQYF
TGTGCCAGCAGCTTCCTGCCCTACGAGCAGTACTTC
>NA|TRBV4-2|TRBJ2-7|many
CASSQDQYEQYF
TGTGCCAGCAGCCAAGATCAATACGAGCAGTACTTC
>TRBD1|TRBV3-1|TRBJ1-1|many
CASSPYQGQGFMNTEAFF
TGTGCCAGCAGCCCTTACCAGGGACAGGGTTTTATGAACACTGAAGCTTTCTTT
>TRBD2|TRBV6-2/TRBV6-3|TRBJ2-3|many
CASKRGERDTQYF
TGTGCCAGCAAACGGGGGGAACGGGATACGCAGTATTTT
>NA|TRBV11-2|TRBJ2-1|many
CASSLGLSSYNEQFF
TGTGCCAGCAGCTTGGGCCTGAGCTCCTACAATGAGCAGTTCTTC
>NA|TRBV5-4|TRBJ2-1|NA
CASSFYICSARDPSGGEYNEQFF
NA
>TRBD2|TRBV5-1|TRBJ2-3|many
CASSLTASGAPDTQYF
TGCGCCAGCAGCTTGACGGCTAGCGGGGCCCCAGATACGCAGTATTTT